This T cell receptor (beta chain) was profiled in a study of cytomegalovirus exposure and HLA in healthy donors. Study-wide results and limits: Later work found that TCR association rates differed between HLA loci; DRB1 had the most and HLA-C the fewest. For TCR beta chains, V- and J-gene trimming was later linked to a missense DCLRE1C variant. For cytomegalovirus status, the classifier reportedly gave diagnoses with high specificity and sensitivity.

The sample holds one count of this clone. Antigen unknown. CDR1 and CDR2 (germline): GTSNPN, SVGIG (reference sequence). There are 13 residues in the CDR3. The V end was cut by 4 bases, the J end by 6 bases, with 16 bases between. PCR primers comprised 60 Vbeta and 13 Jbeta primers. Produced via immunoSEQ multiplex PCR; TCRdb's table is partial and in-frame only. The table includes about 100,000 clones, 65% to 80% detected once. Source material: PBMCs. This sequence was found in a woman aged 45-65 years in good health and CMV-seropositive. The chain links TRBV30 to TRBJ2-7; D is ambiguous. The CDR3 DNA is TGTGCCTGGACCGGCACGGGTTTGCGCGAGCAGTACTTC. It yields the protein CAWTGTGLREQYF.